Listed here is a single TCR beta chain. Germline CDR1 is SGDLS and CDR2 is YYNGEE. The CDR3 is 16 amino acids. The V segment lost 3 bases and the J segment 6 bases; nucleotides outside the gene matches: 12. Vbeta (60) and Jbeta (13) primers were used in the PCR. The protocol was immunoSEQ multiplex PCR, while the TCRdb copy is restricted to in-frame clones and leaves out a portion. The table records 79,000 or so clones, over 70% of them present only once. This entry is derived from a study of cytomegalovirus exposure and HLA in healthy donors. The sequenced material came from PBMCs. The genes are TRBV9 and TRBJ1-1; 9 bases are shared with TRBD1. This clonotype was obtained from a woman between 40 and 55 years old in good health and CMV-seropositive. CDR3 loop: CASSASGQGRRAEAFF. For the CDR3, the DNA is TGTGCCAGCAGCGCCTCGGGACAGGGTAGGAGGGCTGAAGCTTTCTTT.